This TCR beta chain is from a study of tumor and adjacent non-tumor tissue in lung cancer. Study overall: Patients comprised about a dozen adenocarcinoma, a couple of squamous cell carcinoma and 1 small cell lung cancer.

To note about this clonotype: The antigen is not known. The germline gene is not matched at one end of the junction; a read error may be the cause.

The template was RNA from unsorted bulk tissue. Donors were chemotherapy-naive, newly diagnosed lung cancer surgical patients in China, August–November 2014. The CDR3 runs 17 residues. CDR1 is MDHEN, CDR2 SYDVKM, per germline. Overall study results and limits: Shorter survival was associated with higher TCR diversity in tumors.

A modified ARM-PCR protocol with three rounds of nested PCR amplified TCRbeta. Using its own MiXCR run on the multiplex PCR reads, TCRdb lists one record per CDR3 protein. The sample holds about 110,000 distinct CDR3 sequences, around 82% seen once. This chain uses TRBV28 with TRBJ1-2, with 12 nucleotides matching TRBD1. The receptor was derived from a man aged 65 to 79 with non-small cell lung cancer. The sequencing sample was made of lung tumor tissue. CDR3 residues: CPSSLAGTGGVERGYTF. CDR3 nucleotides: TGTCCCAGCAGTTTAGCAGGGACAGGGGGCGTAGAGAGGGGCTACACCTTC.